This note documents a single T cell receptor beta chain sequence. This CDR3 has 13 residues. Unmatched junction bases numbered 4, after V lost 6 bases and J lost 7 bases. The record originates from a study of blood T cell repertoires in COVID-19. For the study at large: The United States, Italy and Spain supplied acute and convalescent COVID-19 samples. PBMCs, B-cell-depleted T cells, or T cells provided the cDNA or gDNA that made up the material.

As originally analysed: The authors estimated nucleated cell counts from reference gene primer amplification. The assay was immunoSEQ multiplex PCR, and TCRdb's table has in-frame clones only and misses some. V, J and clone size derive from that table, while D and trimming were established from the DNA sequence. The sample shows 200,000 to 300,000 clones, around 89% of them seen only once. This receptor was identified in a woman between 40 and 55 years old with acute or convalescent COVID-19. J is TRBJ2-1 and V is TRBV12-3 or TRBV12-4; 9 positions match TRBD1. What was sequenced was peripheral blood. The CDR3 sequence: CASRGTGINEQFF. The CDR3 nucleotides read TGTGCCAGCAGGGGGACAGGGATAAATGAGCAGTTCTTC.